This TCR beta chain was obtained from a study of cytomegalovirus exposure and HLA in healthy donors. Points from the study as a whole: The authors confirmed in vitro that a few CMV-associated chains were specific for CMV antigens.

Worth noting for this clone: Its antigen is unknown. The junction differs from germline at one of its ends, possibly a read error.

TCRdb keeps only in-frame clones here, not all; method: immunoSEQ multiplex PCR. The table has 150,000 to 200,000 clones, around 86% seen once. Sequencing was performed on PBMCs. The clonotype originates from a man aged 25 to 40 in good health and CMV-seropositive.

DNA for the CDR3: TGTGCTAGCAGCCCCCGCGGGCTCGGCCAAGAGACCCAGTACTTC. Protein sequence: CASSPRGLGQETQYF. The chain carries TRBV7-7 and TRBJ2-5; D may be TRBD2 (5 bases). The CDR3 contains 15 residues. Germline loops: CDR1 SSHAT, CDR2 FNYEAQ (reference sequence).